This is a list of T cell receptor beta chains from one sample in a study of immune aging and cytomegalovirus after organ transplant. No antigens are known for them. TCRdb itself ran the single-cell sequencing reads through MiXCR, one entry per CDR3 protein. The sample contains approximately 22,000 distinct CDR3 sequences, around 34% of which appear only once. The sample in question was CMV peptide-activated CD4+ and CD8+ T cells sorted from blood, obtained at five time points, pooled. These receptors all stem from a female donor who had a heart transplant and CMV viremia. The CDR3 runs from the conserved cysteine through the conserved F or W. The D gene is left open where the match is weak. Clone size is stated in some rows and not others, as once, few, many or a class when expanded.

>TRBV6-5|NA|14|medium-sized|TRBJ2-6
TGTGCCAGCAGTCACAAAGCTGGGGCCAACGTCCTGACTTTC
CASSHKAGANVLTF
>TRBV27|TRBD1|14|many|TRBJ1-3
TGTGCCAGCAGTCCCCAGGGGGCGGGAAACACCATATATTTT
CASSPQGAGNTIYF
>TRBV7-2|NA|13|few|TRBJ2-5
TGTGCCAGCAGCTTAGGGTTCCTGGGGACCCAGTACTTC
CASSLGFLGTQYF
>TRBV12-3/TRBV12-4|NA|13|few|TRBJ2-7
TGTGCCAGCAGTTTAGGCCCAGGGCTTGAGCAGTACTTC
CASSLGPGLEQYF
>TRBV11-2|TRBD1|14|NA|TRBJ2-3
TGTGCCAGCAGCCCGACAGGGGCGCCAGATACGCAGTATTTT
CASSPTGAPDTQYF
>TRBV6-1|NA|13|few|TRBJ2-7
TGTGCCAGCAGTGACGAAGACGGCTACGAGCAGTACTTC
CASSDEDGYEQYF
>TRBV19|TRBD1|15|many|TRBJ1-2
TGTGCCAGTAGCCTCGGACAGGACGGAGGCTATGGCTACACCTTC
CASSLGQDGGYGYTF
>TRBV7-9|NA|13|NA|TRBJ1-1
TGTGCCAGCAGCTCAGTCCAGAAAGATGAAGCTTTCTTT
CASSSVQKDEAFF
>TRBV10-3|TRBD1|12|NA|TRBJ2-2
TGTGCCTCCCGACAGGGTGCCGGGGAGCTGTTTTTT
CASRQGAGELFF
>TRBV7-3|NA|15|NA|TRBJ2-2
TGTGCCAGCAGCTTAGAAGGGGTCGACACCGGGGAGCTGTTTTTT
CASSLEGVDTGELFF
>TRBV5-1|NA|14|medium-sized|TRBJ2-5
TGCGCCAGCAGCTTGCAGGGTGGGCAAGAGACCCAGTACTTC
CASSLQGGQETQYF
>TRBV10-1|TRBD2|16|few|TRBJ2-7
TGCGCCAGCAGTGAGGCGGCTAGCGGGGCGATCTACGAGCAGTACTTC
CASSEAASGAIYEQYF
>TRBV20-1|TRBD1|13|NA|TRBJ1-5
TGCAGTGCGACCGGGACAGATGATCAGCCCCTGCATTTT
CSATGTDDQPLHF
>TRBV24-1|TRBD2|15|many|TRBJ2-1
TGTGCCACCAGTGAGGGACTAGCGGGAGGTTATGAGCAGTTCTTC
CATSEGLAGGYEQFF
>TRBV28|NA|14|many|TRBJ1-1
TGTGCCAGCACCCCAACGGCACCAAACACTGAAGCTTTCTTT
CASTPTAPNTEAFF
>TRBV12-3/TRBV12-4|NA|15|NA|TRBJ2-3
TGTGCCAGCAGTCCAACGGGACCTCCGGGGGATACGCAGTATTTT
CASSPTGPPGDTQYF
>TRBV18|NA|15|NA|TRBJ1-3
TGTGCCAGCTCACCGACCCGGCGCTCTGGAAACATCATATATTTT
CASSPTRRSGNIIYF
>TRBV2|NA|11|many|TRBJ2-3
TGTGCCAGCAAAGGGACGGGTACGCAGTATTTT
CASKGTGTQYF
>TRBV21-1|NA|17|many|TRBJ2-2
TGTGCCAGCAGCAAAGAAGGTGGCAGAATGTACACCGGGGAGCTGTTTTTT
CASSKEGGRMYTGELFF
>TRBV20-1|NA|14|NA|TRBJ2-5
TGCAGTGCTAGACTTGGACTAACGAAAGAGACCCAGTACTTC
CSARLGLTKETQYF
>TRBV12-3/TRBV12-4|TRBD1|14|NA|TRBJ2-2
TGTGCCAGCACCCTACAGGGGGGCACCGGGGAGCTGTTTTTT
CASTLQGGTGELFF
>TRBV20-1|NA|13|many|TRBJ2-1
TGCAGTGCCGTTGAGCTCTCCTACAATGAGCAGTTCTTC
CSAVELSYNEQFF
>TRBV19|NA|14|many|TRBJ1-3
TGTGCCAGTAGAGAACAGGTCTCTGGAAACACCATATATTTT
CASREQVSGNTIYF
>TRBV7-2|NA|14|NA|TRBJ1-1
TGTGCCAGCAGCCACGGTCTAGCGGACACCGAAGCTTTCTTT
CASSHGLADTEAFF
>TRBV29-1|TRBD2|14|NA|TRBJ2-3
TGCAGCGTCCTAAGCGGGGGGTTCACAGATACGCAGTATTTT
CSVLSGGFTDTQYF
>TRBV6-6|NA|12|many|TRBJ2-1
TGTGCCAGCAGCCCGGGGTCTAGCGAGCAGTTCTTC
CASSPGSSEQFF
>TRBV24-1|NA|13|many|TRBJ1-2
TGTGCCACCAGTGTCGAACAGGGTTGGGGCTACACCTTC
CATSVEQGWGYTF
>TRBV5-4|NA|15|NA|TRBJ1-1
TGTGCCAGCAGCCGGACCGGGGCTGGAAACACTGAAGCTTTCTTT
CASSRTGAGNTEAFF